This passage covers 29 T cell receptor beta chains from one sample sequenced in a study of response to subunit inactivated influenza vaccine. One entry per CDR3 protein, called by TCRdb with MiXCR from the RT-PCR reads. In the table there are hundreds of thousands of distinct CDR3 sequences, 7.6% of which are singletons. The specimen was PBMCs from blood, collected about 23 months after vaccination. Source of these receptors: a man aged 50-75 years who received an inactivated influenza vaccine.

This clonotype has a handful of counts. This chain connects TRBV3-1 to TRBJ1-4, with TRBD1 identical over 8 bases. Germline loops: CDR1 LGHDT, CDR2 YNNKEL (reference sequence). V trimming: 1 base; J trimming: 4 bases; junction bases outside the gene matches: 11. The CDR3 is 18 amino acids. CDR3 bases: TGTGCCAGCAGCCAAGGGCCGGGACAGGCCCGATTTAATGAAAAACTGTTTTTT. As protein: CASSQGPGQARFNEKLFF.

This clonotype has more than one count but fewer than ten. This sequence joins TRBV12-3 or TRBV12-4 and TRBJ2-1; a weak D match, TRBD1 (5 bases). Trimming shortened V by 1 base and J by 5 bases, and 15 bases separated the two germline ends. The CDR3 contains 16 residues. The chain's CDR3 is CASSLVGRDRNNEQFF. The CDR3, as DNA: TGTGCCAGCAGTTTAGTAGGCCGCGACAGAAACAATGAGCAGTTCTTC.

This clonotype was observed many times. The chain uses TRBV12-3 or TRBV12-4 and TRBJ2-1, with D possibly being TRBD1 (6 bases). CDR3 size: 13 residues. The V end lost 6 bases, the J end lost 9 bases, and 15 bases lay between the germline ends. The CDR3 region is CASSLQGLGEQFF. The CDR3 coding sequence is TGTGCCAGCAGCTTACAGGGATTAGGTGAGCAGTTCTTC.

This clonotype was detected ten times or more. V is TRBV5-1 and J is TRBJ1-1, with D possibly being TRBD1 (6 bases). V was clipped by 4 bases and J by 1 base, with 17 bases between them. The germline V gene encodes CDR1 SGHRS and CDR2 YFSETQ. The CDR3 runs to 16 residues. CDR3 sequence (DNA): TGCGCCAGCAGCCTGGCGGGGGGCGCGGCGAACACTGAAGCTTTCTTT. This translates into CASSLAGGAANTEAFF.

The table lists this clonotype with a few counts. The chain carries TRBV25-1 and TRBJ1-4, with D possibly being TRBD1 (6 bases). This CDR3 is built from 14 residues. From germline, CDR1 is MGHDK and CDR2 SYGVNS. The V end lost 4 bases, the J end lost 4 bases, and 10 bases lay between the germline ends. CDR3 in amino acids: CASSGGGRNEKLFF. As DNA, the CDR3 is TGTGCCAGCAGTGGGGGGGGCCGTAATGAAAAACTGTTTTTT.

This clonotype was seen only a few times. The V and J genes are TRBV28 and TRBJ2-1; D unclear. Trimming took 3 bases from V and 8 from J, leaving 26 bases between them. The CDR3 loop spans 18 amino acids. The germline V gene has CDR1 MDHEN and CDR2 SYDVKM. This CDR3 reads CASSFPPGRAHFVHEQFF. The DNA for the CDR3 is TGTGCCAGCAGTTTCCCCCCCGGGCGAGCCCACTTTGTCCATGAGCAGTTCTTC. Based on the CDR3 plus reference TRBV28 and TRBJ2-1, the full variable domain is DVKVTQSSRYLVKRTGEKVFLECVQDMDHENMFWYRQDPGLGLRLIYFSYDVKMKEKGDIPEGYSVSREKKERFSLILESASTNQTSMYLCASSFPPGRAHFVHEQFFGPGTRLTVL.

As concerns this clonotype: One end of the junction is discordant with germline, which a read error may explain. The V and J genes are TRBV24-1 and TRBJ2-1; 14 nucleotides agree with TRBD2. Germline CDR1 and CDR2: KGHDR and SFDVKD. The CDR3 runs to 16 residues. CDR3 coding DNA: TGTGTCACCAGTTCCAGACTAGCGGGAGGGTTCAATGAGCAGTTCTTC. Its protein is CVTSSRLAGGFNEQFF.

This clonotype was observed a handful of times. The chain combines TRBV4-1 with TRBJ2-5, with D possibly being TRBD1 (5 bases). This CDR3 contains 17 residues. Trimming took off 0 bases at V and 5 bases at J, with 19 bases between the two ends. The germline V gene encodes CDR1 MGHRA and CDR2 YSYEKL. This chain's CDR3 is CASSQDMGAGFMETQYF. As DNA, the CDR3 is TGCGCCAGCAGCCAAGATATGGGCGCAGGGTTTATGGAGACCCAGTACTTC.

V is TRBV28 and J is TRBJ2-3; possibly TRBD2 for D (6 bases). V dropped 6 bases and J dropped 1 base, with 17 bases sitting between them. CDR1 and CDR2 from the germline V gene are MDHEN and SYDVKM. CDR3 size: 16 residues. Here the CDR3 DNA reads TGTGCCAGCAGACTTCCGACGGGAGTGGGCACAGATACGCAGTATTTT. This translates into CASRLPTGVGTDTQYF.

The V and J genes are TRBV5-5 and TRBJ2-7; D unclear. Per the germline V gene, CDR1 is SGHKS and CDR2 is YYEKEE (reference sequence). The V and J ends lost 4 bases and 7 bases respectively, with 21 bases between them. The CDR3 extends over 15 amino acids. In DNA, the CDR3 is TGTGCCAGCAGCCCCGGGCTGGCTGCTGGCGGAGAGCAGTACTTC. Amino acid sequence: CASSPGLAAGGEQYF. Looking up the rest from reference TRBV5-5 and TRBJ2-7 gives the full variable domain: DAGVTQSPTHLIKTRGQQVTLRCSPISGHKSVSWYQQVLGQGPQFIFQYYEKEERGRGNFPDRFSARQFPNYSSELNVNALLLGDSALYLCASSPGLAAGGEQYFGPGTRLTVT.

The V gene is TRBV6-2 or TRBV6-3, the J gene TRBJ2-7, with a tentative D call TRBD2 (6 bases). V lost 3 bases to trimming and J lost 1 base, with 28 bases between them. The length of the CDR3 is 20 residues. Germline assignment: CDR1 MNHEY and CDR2 SVGEGT. The CDR3 reads CASSYWWDLAQLVGSYEQYF. For the CDR3, the DNA is TGTGCCAGCAGTTATTGGTGGGACCTAGCGCAACTAGTGGGATCCTACGAGCAGTACTTC.

This sequence joins TRBV30 and TRBJ1-5; maybe TRBD1 (5 bases). Trimming stripped 0 bases from V and 5 bases from J, with 5 bases between. The CDR3 runs 12 residues. CDR1 GTSNPN and CDR2 SVGIG come from the germline V gene (reference sequence). The CDR3 nucleotides read TGTGCCTGGAGTGTAGGGGATCAGCCCCAGCATTTT. Its translation: CAWSVGDQPQHF.

CDR3 protein: CASSPPGLGTYEQYF. CDR3 in DNA: TGTGCCAGCTCACCGCCGGGACTCGGCACATACGAGCAGTACTTC. The chain combines TRBV18 with TRBJ2-7, with D maybe TRBD2 (6 bases). CDR3 length: 15 residues. The V gene lost 3 bases and the J gene lost 4 bases, with 16 bases spanning the gap. Looked up from germline, CDR1 is KGHSH and CDR2 is LQKENI.

Only a few counts were recorded for this clonotype. The chain couples TRBV29-1 to TRBJ2-1; D not certain. CDR1 is SQVTM, CDR2 ANQGSEA, per germline. The V gene lost 2 bases and the J gene lost 8 bases, with 7 bases spanning the gap. The length of the CDR3 is 11 residues. The CDR3: CSVEKVHEQFF. The CDR3 coding sequence is TGCAGCGTTGAAAAGGTGCATGAGCAGTTCTTC.

This clonotype was seen only a few times. The chain recombines TRBV6-1 with TRBJ2-2, with TRBD2 matching 12 bases. Germline V gene lookup returns CDR1 MNHNS and CDR2 SASEGT. This CDR3 has 17 residues. The ends lost 5 bases at V and 6 bases at J; junction bases unmatched: 10. Here the CDR3 reads CASSSHRTSGDPGELFF. The CDR3 region has the DNA TGTGCCAGCAGTAGCCACAGGACTAGCGGGGACCCCGGGGAGCTGTTTTTT.

The chain joins TRBV24-1 to TRBJ2-5, with 7 bases identical to TRBD1. Germline V lookup: CDR1 KGHDR, CDR2 SFDVKD. This CDR3 has 13 residues. V lost 9 bases and J lost 3; bases outside the gene matches: 6. The CDR3 coding sequence is TGTGCCACCGCCCACGGGACAGAAGAGACCCAGTACTTC. It specifies CATAHGTEETQYF.

In its sample, this clonotype was seen a few times. V is TRBV28 and J is TRBJ2-6; 7 bases line up with TRBD1. Germline V gene lookup returns CDR1 MDHEN and CDR2 SYDVKM. The CDR3 contains 16 residues. Unmatched junction bases numbered 9, after V lost 6 bases and J lost 4 bases. The DNA for the CDR3 is TGTGCCAGCAGGGGGACAGTCGAGAGGGGGGCCAACGTCCTGACTTTC. As protein: CASRGTVERGANVLTF.

This clonotype was seen at least ten times. The gene calls are TRBV9 and TRBJ2-7; D gene ambiguous. Trimming removed 0 bases from V and 4 bases from J, with 8 bases in between. Germline V gene data show CDR1 as SGDLS and CDR2 as YYNGEE. CDR3 length equals 13 residues. CDR3 in DNA: TGTGCCAGCAGCGTAGGAGCTGCATACGAGCAGTACTTC. This translates into CASSVGAAYEQYF.

The V gene is TRBV5-5, the J gene TRBJ2-5; 11 positions agree with TRBD2. Germline CDR1 reads SGHKS; CDR2 reads YYEKEE (reference sequence). Trimming at V came to 4 bases and at J to 1 base, leaving 6 bases not matched to a gene. CDR3 length: 16 residues. The CDR3 bases are TGTGCCAGCAGCCCTATGGGACTAGCGGCCCAAGAGACCCAGTACTTC. It is translated as CASSPMGLAAQETQYF.

The CDR3 spells CASSPSWTSGRKVDTQYF. Here the CDR3 DNA reads TGTGCCAGCAGCCCCTCTTGGACTAGCGGGAGGAAGGTAGATACGCAGTATTTT. The V and J genes are TRBV14 and TRBJ2-3; 14 nucleotides align to TRBD2. With 4 bases clipped from V and 5 bases from J, the junction kept 11 bases outside the gene matches. The CDR3 is made up of 18 amino acids. The germline V gene encodes CDR1 SGHDN and CDR2 FVKESK.

The sample holds a few counts of this clonotype. V and J are TRBV12-3 or TRBV12-4 and TRBJ1-1, with D uncertain. The CDR3 has 11 amino acids. V lost 8 bases and J lost 5, with 9 bases in between. The CDR3 DNA sequence: TGTGCCAGCCACCTTGGGACTGAAGCTTTCTTT. Translating it yields CASHLGTEAFF.

This clonotype was recorded many times. This chain's CDR3 is CASSLGIGAIYGYTF. CDR3 nucleotide sequence: TGTGCCAGCAGTTTGGGAATAGGGGCGATATATGGCTACACCTTC. The J gene is TRBJ1-2, the V gene TRBV12-3 or TRBV12-4; tentatively, D is TRBD1 (5 bases). The CDR3 consists of 15 residues. Trimming shortened V by 3 bases and J by 5 bases, and 16 bases separated the two germline ends.

Ten or more counts support this clonotype. The V gene is TRBV4-3, the J gene TRBJ1-1; a weak D match, TRBD1 (6 bases). Germline CDR1 and CDR2: LGHNA and YSLEER. The V and J ends lost 4 bases and 4 bases respectively, with 16 bases between them. This CDR3 has 15 amino acids. CDR3 nucleotide sequence: TGCGCCAGCAGCCGAGGGGACATAGTTATCACTGAAGCTTTCTTT. Its translation is CASSRGDIVITEAFF.

This clonotype appeared many times. The chain carries TRBV20-1 and TRBJ2-7; a possible D gene is TRBD1 (6 bases). The CDR3 totals 12 residues. Between the trimmed V and J ends, which lost 3 bases and 6 bases, there was a span of 12 bases. Germline loops: CDR1 DFQATT, CDR2 SNEGSKA (reference sequence). This chain's CDR3 is CSASVQGTEQYF. CDR3 coding DNA: TGCAGTGCTAGTGTACAGGGAACCGAGCAGTACTTC.

This clonotype was counted at least ten times. This chain links TRBV4-3 with TRBJ2-7, with D perhaps assigned TRBD1 or TRBD2 (5 bases each). This CDR3 has 15 amino acids. Germline CDR1 is LGHNA and CDR2 is YSLEER. The V gene lost 0 bases and the J gene lost 2 bases, with 11 bases spanning the gap. In DNA, the CDR3 is TGCGCCAGCAGCCAAGAGAGACAGACTACCTACGAGCAGTACTTC. It yields the protein CASSQERQTTYEQYF.

This clonotype was seen only a few times. The chain joins TRBV5-5 to TRBJ2-3; TRBD1 aligns across 9 bases. With V trimmed by 1 base and J by 4 bases, 7 bases remained unmatched. The CDR3 is 16 amino acids. Germline V gene data show CDR1 as SGHKS and CDR2 as YYEKEE (reference sequence). CDR3 in DNA: TGTGCCAGCAGCTTGCAGGACAGGGGAAACGCAGATACGCAGTATTTT. Its translation is CASSLQDRGNADTQYF.

The chain joins TRBV4-1 to TRBJ2-1; D may be TRBD1 or TRBD2 (5 bases each). This CDR3 spans 16 amino acids. Trimming removed 1 base from V and 7 bases from J, with 17 bases in between. Per the germline V gene, CDR1 is MGHRA and CDR2 is YSYEKL. The CDR3: CASSQGGMGEMNEQFF. For the CDR3, the DNA is TGCGCCAGCAGCCAAGGAGGAATGGGGGAAATGAATGAGCAGTTCTTC.

This clonotype was seen a few times. This sequence joins TRBV5-6 and TRBJ1-1, with D maybe TRBD1 (5 bases). CDR1 is SGHDT, CDR2 YYEEEE, per germline. This CDR3 region has 15 residues. With 6 bases removed from V and 2 bases from J, the gap between germline ends came to 17 bases. The CDR3 spells CASTGGGIFNTEAFF. The CDR3 coding sequence is TGTGCCAGCACCGGCGGGGGAATCTTCAACACTGAAGCTTTCTTT.

The gene calls are TRBV7-6 and TRBJ2-5; D is perhaps TRBD2 (6 bases). V lost 5 bases, J lost 5 bases, and 12 bases lay in between. From germline, CDR1 is SGHVS and CDR2 FNYEAQ. The CDR3 runs to 13 residues. CDR3: CASSTSGLETQYF. The DNA of the CDR3 is TGTGCCAGCAGCACCAGCGGGTTGGAGACCCAGTACTTC. The variable domain in full, completed from reference TRBV7-6 and TRBJ2-5, reads GAGVSQSPRYKVTKRGQDVALRCDPISGHVSLYWYRQALGQGPEFLTYFNYEAQQDKSGLPNDRFSAERPEGSISTLTIQRTEQRDSAMYRCASSTSGLETQYFGPGTRLLVL.